A selection of T cell receptor beta chains follows, all from one sample in a study of blood T cell repertoires in COVID-19. TCRdb's copy holds only in-frame clones and misses some; the assay was immunoSEQ multiplex PCR. The sample lists roughly 120,000 clones, approximately 77% occurring once. The sample consisted of peripheral blood. These receptors were obtained from a human donor in a cohort sampled during active COVID-19. Each CDR3 is given with its conserved first and last residue. A D gene is named only where the DNA matches it firmly. Where a row states a size, it is once, few, many or the class of an expanded clone; other rows omit it.

CDR3,DNA,J,V,length,D,size
CASSDPYRSYGCTF,TGTGCCAGCAGTGATCCTTACAGGTCTTATGGCTGCACCTTC,TRBJ1-2,TRBV2,14,-,few
CASSLVSDGEQYF,TGTGCCAGTAGTTTGGTCAGCGACGGAGAGCAGTACTTC,TRBJ2-7,TRBV19,13,-,-
CASSPGQAEQYF,TGTGCCAGCAGCCCGGGACAGGCCGAGCAGTACTTC,TRBJ2-7,TRBV5-8,12,TRBD1,few
CASSQAGNTDTQYF,TGCGCCAGCAGCCAGGCGGGGAACACAGATACGCAGTATTTT,TRBJ2-3,TRBV4-1,14,-,-
CASSSTPPEQYF,TGCGCCAGCAGCTCCACACCTCCCGAGCAGTACTTC,TRBJ2-7,TRBV5-1,12,-,-
CASSERGGLGYGYTF,TGCGCCAGCAGTGAGCGCGGGGGGCTAGGCTATGGCTACACCTTC,TRBJ1-2,TRBV10-2,15,-,-
CASSPSGSPYEQYF,TGTGCCAGCAGCCCCAGCGGGAGCCCCTACGAGCAGTACTTC,TRBJ2-7,TRBV21-1,14,-,once
CASSYSGNSPLHF,TGTGCCAGCAGTTACTCCGGGAATTCACCCCTCCACTTT,TRBJ1-6,TRBV6-6,13,-,-
CATKDGRDYSYGYTF,TGTGCCACCAAAGACGGGAGGGATTACAGCTATGGCTACACCTTC,TRBJ1-2,TRBV28,15,-,-
CASSQPGQGRHEQYF,TGCGCCAGCAGCCAACCGGGACAGGGGAGACACGAGCAGTACTTC,TRBJ2-7,TRBV4-1,15,TRBD1,-
CASGKRGRRFGNTIYF,TGTGCCAGCGGTAAAAGAGGCAGGAGGTTTGGAAACACCATATATTTT,TRBJ1-3,TRBV2,16,-,once
CASSASSMNTEAFF,TGTGCCAGCAGTGCCTCTTCCATGAACACTGAAGCTTTCTTT,TRBJ1-1,TRBV6-4,14,-,-
CASSHPGGQITEAFF,TGCGCCAGCAGCCACCCCGGCGGGCAGATCACTGAAGCTTTCTTT,TRBJ1-1,TRBV4-1,15,-,-
CASSLVAGGTYEQYF,TGTGCCAGCAGCTTGGTAGCGGGGGGGACCTACGAGCAGTACTTC,TRBJ2-7,TRBV5-4,15,TRBD2,-
CASSLLVRTSNTGELFF,TGTGCCAGCAGTTTATTGGTTCGGACATCGAACACCGGGGAGCTGTTTTTT,TRBJ2-2,TRBV27,17,-,-